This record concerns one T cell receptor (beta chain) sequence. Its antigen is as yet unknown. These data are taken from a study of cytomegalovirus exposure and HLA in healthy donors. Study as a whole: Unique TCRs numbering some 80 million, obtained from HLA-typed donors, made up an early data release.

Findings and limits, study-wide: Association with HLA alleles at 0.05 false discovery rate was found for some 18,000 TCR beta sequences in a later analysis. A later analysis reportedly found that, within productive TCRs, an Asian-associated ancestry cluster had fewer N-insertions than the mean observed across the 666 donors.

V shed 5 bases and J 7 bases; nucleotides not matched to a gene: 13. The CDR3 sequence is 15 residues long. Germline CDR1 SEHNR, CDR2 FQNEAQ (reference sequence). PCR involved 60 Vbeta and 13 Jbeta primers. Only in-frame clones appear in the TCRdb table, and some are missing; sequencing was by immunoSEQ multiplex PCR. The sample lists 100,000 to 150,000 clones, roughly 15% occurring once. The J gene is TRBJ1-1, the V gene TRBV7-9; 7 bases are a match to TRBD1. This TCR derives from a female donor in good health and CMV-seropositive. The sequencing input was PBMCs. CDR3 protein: CASSTRDSGVVEAFF. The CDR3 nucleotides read TGTGCCAGCAGCACCAGGGACAGCGGTGTAGTTGAAGCTTTCTTT.